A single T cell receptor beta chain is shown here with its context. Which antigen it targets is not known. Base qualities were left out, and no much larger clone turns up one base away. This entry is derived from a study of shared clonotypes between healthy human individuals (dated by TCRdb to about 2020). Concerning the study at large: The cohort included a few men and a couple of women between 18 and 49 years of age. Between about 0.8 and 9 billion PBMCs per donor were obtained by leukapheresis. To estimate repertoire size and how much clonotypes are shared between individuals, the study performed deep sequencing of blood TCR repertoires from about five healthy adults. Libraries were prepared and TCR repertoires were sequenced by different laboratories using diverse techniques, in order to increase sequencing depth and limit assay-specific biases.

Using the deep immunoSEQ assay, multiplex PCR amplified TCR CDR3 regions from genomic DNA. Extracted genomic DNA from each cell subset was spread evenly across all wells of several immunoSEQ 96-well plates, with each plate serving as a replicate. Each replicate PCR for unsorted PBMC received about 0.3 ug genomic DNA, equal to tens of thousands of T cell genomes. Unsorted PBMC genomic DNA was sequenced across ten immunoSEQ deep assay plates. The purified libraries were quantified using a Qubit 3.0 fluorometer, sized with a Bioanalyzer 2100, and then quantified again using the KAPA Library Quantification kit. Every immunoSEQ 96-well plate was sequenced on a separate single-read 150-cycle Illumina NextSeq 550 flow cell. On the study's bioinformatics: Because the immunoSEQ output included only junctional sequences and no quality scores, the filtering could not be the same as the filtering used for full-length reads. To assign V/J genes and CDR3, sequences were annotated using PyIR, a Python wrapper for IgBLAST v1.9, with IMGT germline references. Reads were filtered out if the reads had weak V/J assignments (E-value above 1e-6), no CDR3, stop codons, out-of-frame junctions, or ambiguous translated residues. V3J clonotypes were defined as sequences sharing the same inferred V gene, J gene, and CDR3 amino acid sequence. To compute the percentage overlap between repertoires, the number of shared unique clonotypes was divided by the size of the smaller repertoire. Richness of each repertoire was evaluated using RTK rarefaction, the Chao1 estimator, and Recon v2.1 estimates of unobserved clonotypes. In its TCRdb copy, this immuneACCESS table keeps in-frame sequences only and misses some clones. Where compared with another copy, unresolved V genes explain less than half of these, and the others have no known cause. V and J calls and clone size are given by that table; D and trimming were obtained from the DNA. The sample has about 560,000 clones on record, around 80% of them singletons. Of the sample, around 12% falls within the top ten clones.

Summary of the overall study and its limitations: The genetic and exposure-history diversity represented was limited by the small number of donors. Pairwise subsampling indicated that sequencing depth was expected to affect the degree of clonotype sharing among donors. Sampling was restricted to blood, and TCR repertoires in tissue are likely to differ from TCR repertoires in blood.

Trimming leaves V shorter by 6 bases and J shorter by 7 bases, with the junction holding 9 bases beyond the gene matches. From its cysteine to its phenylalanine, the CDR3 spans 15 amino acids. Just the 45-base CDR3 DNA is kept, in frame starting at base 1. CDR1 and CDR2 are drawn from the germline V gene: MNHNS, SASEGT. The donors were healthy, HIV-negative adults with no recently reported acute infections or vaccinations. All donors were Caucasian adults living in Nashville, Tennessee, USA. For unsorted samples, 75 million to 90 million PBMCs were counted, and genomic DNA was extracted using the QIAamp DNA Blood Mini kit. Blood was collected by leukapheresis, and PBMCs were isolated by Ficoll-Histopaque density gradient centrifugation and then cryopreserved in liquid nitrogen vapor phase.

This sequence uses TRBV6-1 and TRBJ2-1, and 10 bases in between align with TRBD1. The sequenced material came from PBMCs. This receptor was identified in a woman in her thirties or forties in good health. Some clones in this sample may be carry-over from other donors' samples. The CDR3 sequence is CASRADRGSWNEQFF. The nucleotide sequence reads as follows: TGTGCCAGCAGAGCGGACAGGGGGTCGTGGAATGAGCAGTTCTTC.